This TCR beta chain was identified during a study of CD8 T cells in Susac syndrome. CD8+ and CD4+ T cells taken from blood had their TCR beta sequenced. The control group consisted of healthy donors matched for age and sex. In germline, CDR1 is SEHNR, CDR2 FQNEAQ (reference sequence). V shed 1 base and J shed 2 bases, with 8 bases lying between them. The CDR3 is made up of 14 amino acids. It was with random hexamers that 0.5 to 1 ug RNA was reverse transcribed. Via MiXCR, TCRdb re-called the immunoSEQ multiplex PCR reads, giving one row per CDR3 protein. The sample has under 200,000 distinct CDR3 sequences, roughly 94% seen once.

The sample comprised CD4+ T cells from PBMCs. The receptor was isolated from a human donor in good health. The rearrangement uses TRBV7-9 and TRBJ1-2; D is unresolved. The CDR3 loop reads CASSLGESNYGYTF. CDR3 nucleotide sequence: TGTGCCAGCAGCTTAGGGGAGTCCAACTATGGCTACACCTTC.